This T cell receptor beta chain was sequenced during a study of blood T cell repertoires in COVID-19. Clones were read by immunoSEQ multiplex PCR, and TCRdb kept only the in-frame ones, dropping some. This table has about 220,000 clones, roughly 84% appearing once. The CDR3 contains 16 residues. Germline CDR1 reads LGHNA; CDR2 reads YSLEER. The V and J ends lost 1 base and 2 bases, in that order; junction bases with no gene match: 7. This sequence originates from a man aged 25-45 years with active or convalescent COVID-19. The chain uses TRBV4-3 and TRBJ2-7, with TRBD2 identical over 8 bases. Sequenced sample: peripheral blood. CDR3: CASSQARGRPPYEQYF. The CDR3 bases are TGCGCCAGCAGCCAAGCGCGCGGGAGGCCTCCCTACGAGCAGTACTTC.